These 30 T cell receptor beta chains came from one sample sequenced in a study of OX40 agonist ivuxolimab in advanced cancers. Profiled with immunoSEQ multiplex PCR; TCRdb holds only in-frame clones, not every one. The profile shows more than 9,500 clones, roughly three quarters of them singletons. The sequencing here drew on CD4+ or CD8+ T cells sorted from blood, taken in a trial of the OX40 agonist ivuxolimab. The source is an adult with an advanced solid tumor such as melanoma, head and neck, liver or kidney cancer.

A single count supports this clone. The chain links TRBV4-1 to TRBJ1-6, with D unresolved. This CDR3 has 16 amino acids. V was shortened by 4 bases and J by 8 bases, with 18 bases between the two germline ends. Germline CDR1 and CDR2: MGHRA and YSYEKL. CDR3 DNA sequence: TGCGCCAGCAGCCTAGGAGCCGGGAGAGCCGATTCACCCCTCCACTTT. Translated: CASSLGAGRADSPLHF.

This clone has a handful of counts. The chain combines TRBV6-4 with TRBJ2-1, with 9 positions matching TRBD2. The CDR3 sequence is 16 residues long. V lost 0 bases and J lost 3; bases outside the gene matches: 3. Germline V lookup: CDR1 MRHNA, CDR2 SNTAGT. CDR3 protein: CASSDSPSGDYNEQFF. Written as DNA, the CDR3 is TGTGCCAGCAGTGACTCTCCTAGCGGGGACTACAATGAGCAGTTCTTC.

V is TRBV19 and J is TRBJ1-5, with D uncertain. CDR1 is LNHDA and CDR2 is SQIVND in the germline V gene (reference sequence). The CDR3 is 15 amino acids. The V end was cut by 5 bases, the J end by 6 bases, with 17 bases between. This CDR3 reads CASSFGPSAGQPQHF. The CDR3 DNA reads as TGTGCCAGTAGTTTCGGGCCCTCGGCGGGTCAGCCCCAGCATTTT. Using reference TRBV19 and TRBJ1-5 for the parts outside the CDR3, the full variable domain is DGGITQSPKYLFRKEGQNVTLSCEQNLNHDAMYWYRQDPGQGLRLIYYSQIVNDFQKGDIAEGYSVSREKKESFPLTVTSAQKNPTAFYLCASSFGPSAGQPQHFGDGTRLSIL.

The chain recombines TRBV11-3 with TRBJ2-3, with a weak D call TRBD2 (6 bases). Trimming shortened V by 0 bases and J by 5 bases, and 15 bases separated the two germline ends. This CDR3 has 16 residues. CDR1 is SGHNT, CDR2 YENEEA, per germline. The CDR3: CASSLDGGRGRDTQYF. CDR3 DNA sequence: TGTGCCAGCAGCTTAGATGGAGGGAGAGGGAGAGATACGCAGTATTTT.

This clone was counted between two and nine times. The gene calls are TRBV5-1 and TRBJ2-3; D gene ambiguous. Germline assignment: CDR1 SGHRS and CDR2 YFSETQ. Trimming removed 7 bases at V and 4 bases at J, with 19 bases between. This CDR3 region has 15 residues. CDR3 loop: CASDTFPSLADTQYF. CDR3 sequence (DNA): TGCGCCAGCGACACCTTCCCGTCTCTCGCAGATACGCAGTATTTT.

This chain links TRBV6-1 with TRBJ1-1; no definite D call. Trimming pared 6 bases from V and 1 base from J, leaving 3 bases between. Germline V gene lookup returns CDR1 MNHNS and CDR2 SASEGT. This CDR3 comprises 11 residues. DNA for the CDR3: TGTGCCAGCAGAGGGAACACTGAAGCTTTCTTT. It codes for CASRGNTEAFF.

This chain joins TRBV18 and TRBJ2-2; 10 bases align to TRBD1. In germline, CDR1 is KGHSH, CDR2 LQKENI. The CDR3 extends over 17 amino acids. V gave up 3 bases and J gave up 4 bases; unmatched junction bases: 8. The chain's CDR3 is CASSPPGQGPFTGELFF. The CDR3, as DNA: TGTGCCAGCTCACCTCCGGGACAGGGGCCGTTCACCGGGGAGCTGTTTTTT. The entire variable domain, with the rest obtained from reference TRBV18 and TRBJ2-2, is as follows: NAGVMQNPRHLVRRRGQEARLRCSPMKGHSHVYWYRQLPEEGLKFMVYLQKENIIDESGMPKERFSAEFPKEGPSILRIQQVVRGDSAAYFCASSPPGQGPFTGELFFGEGSRLTVL.

The rearrangement links TRBV4-3 to TRBJ2-7, with 8 bases fitting TRBD2. The V gene end was trimmed by 0 bases and the J gene end by 5 bases; junction bases not matched to a gene: 9. CDR1 is LGHNA, CDR2 YSLEER, per germline. The CDR3 covers 16 residues. The CDR3 region has the DNA TGCGCCAGCAGCCAAGATCGGGGGGGGCCTTACAACGAGCAGTACTTC. It encodes CASSQDRGGPYNEQYF.

This clone was counted only a few times. The chain carries TRBV19 and TRBJ2-7, with D possibly matching TRBD1 (5 bases). Germline V gives CDR1 LNHDA, CDR2 SQIVND (reference sequence). The CDR3 length is 13 residues. With 6 bases removed from V and 3 bases from J, the gap between germline ends came to 12 bases. CDR3 amino acids: CASSNHQGYEQYF. The CDR3 DNA sequence: TGTGCCAGTAGCAACCACCAGGGCTACGAGCAGTACTTC. Combining the CDR3 with reference TRBV19 and TRBJ2-7 gives the whole variable domain DGGITQSPKYLFRKEGQNVTLSCEQNLNHDAMYWYRQDPGQGLRLIYYSQIVNDFQKGDIAEGYSVSREKKESFPLTVTSAQKNPTAFYLCASSNHQGYEQYFGPGTRLTVT.

V is TRBV28 and J is TRBJ2-7; D remains unclear. V was pared by 4 bases and J by 4 bases, with 14 bases between. The CDR3 is made up of 14 amino acids. CDR1 is MDHEN and CDR2 is SYDVKM in the germline V gene. This chain's CDR3 is CASSYSTPLYEQYF. CDR3 nucleotides: TGTGCCAGCAGTTACTCGACCCCATTATACGAGCAGTACTTC.

V usage is TRBV5-4 and J usage is TRBJ1-1; tentative D call: TRBD1 (6 bases). The V and J ends lost 0 bases and 0 bases respectively, with 9 bases between them. This CDR3 region has 15 residues. Germline-derived CDR1 and CDR2 are SGHNT and YYREEE (reference sequence). CDR3 bases: TGTGCCAGCAGCTTGGGGGGGACACTGAACACTGAAGCTTTCTTT. The encoded protein is CASSLGGTLNTEAFF.

V and J are TRBV28 and TRBJ1-5, with TRBD1 matching over 8 bases. With 8 bases clipped from V and 3 bases from J, the junction kept 9 bases outside the gene matches. Germline CDR1 reads MDHEN; CDR2 reads SYDVKM. The CDR3 has 15 residues. The CDR3 is CASSDAGGVNQPQHF. The CDR3 nucleotides are TGTGCCAGCTCCGATGCAGGGGGCGTCAATCAGCCCCAGCATTTT.

V usage is TRBV28 and J usage is TRBJ1-1; 7 nucleotides match TRBD1. CDR1 is MDHEN and CDR2 is SYDVKM in the germline V gene. The ends lost 2 bases at V and 2 bases at J; junction bases unmatched: 11. The CDR3 totals 17 residues. In DNA, the CDR3 is TGTGCCAGCAGTTTAATAGCCGGGACAGACGCTAACACTGAAGCTTTCTTT. Protein sequence: CASSLIAGTDANTEAFF.

J is TRBJ2-5 and V is TRBV18; 12 nucleotides agree with TRBD2. Germline V gives CDR1 KGHSH, CDR2 LQKENI. Losses at the gene ends were 3 bases for V and 2 bases for J; bases not matched to a gene: 4. CDR3 length: 16 amino acids. CDR3 protein: CASSPGLAGRQETQYF. The CDR3 nucleotides are TGTGCCAGCTCACCGGGACTAGCGGGTAGACAAGAGACCCAGTACTTC.

This clone has just a few counts. The chain couples TRBV29-1 to TRBJ1-1; no reliable D call. Germline CDR1 SQVTM, CDR2 ANQGSEA. The length of the CDR3 is 10 residues. Trimming left V 4 bases short and J 2 bases short, with 2 bases between. DNA of the CDR3: TGCAGCGTTGGAAACACTGAAGCTTTCTTT. Protein sequence: CSVGNTEAFF.

This clone rates as medium-sized. The V gene is TRBV28, the J gene TRBJ2-2; 9 bases map to TRBD1. The CDR3 runs to 17 residues. Per the germline V gene, CDR1 is MDHEN and CDR2 is SYDVKM. The V gene end was trimmed by 6 bases and the J gene end by 1 base; junction bases not matched to a gene: 9. The CDR3 loop reads CASSVQGALQNTGELFF. DNA for the CDR3: TGTGCCAGCAGCGTACAGGGGGCCCTTCAGAACACCGGGGAGCTGTTTTTT.

This chain joins TRBV9 and TRBJ2-3; a weak D match, TRBD2 (6 bases). Between the trimmed V and J ends, which lost 5 bases and 2 bases, there was a span of 12 bases. The germline gives CDR1 SGDLS, CDR2 YYNGEE. CDR3 size: 14 residues. The CDR3 sequence is CASSSGSSTDTQYF. The CDR3 DNA reads as TGTGCCAGCAGTAGCGGCTCCTCCACAGATACGCAGTATTTT.

This chain links TRBV5-1 with TRBJ1-2; D call uncertain. The CDR3 has 11 amino acids. Deletions cut 0 bases from V and 7 bases from J, with 4 bases between. CDR1 SGHRS and CDR2 YFSETQ come from the germline V gene. In DNA form, the CDR3 reads TGCGCCAGCAGCTTGGATGGTGGCTACACCTTC. It translates to CASSLDGGYTF.

This rearrangement joins TRBV11-2 to TRBJ2-7; no reliable D call. V shed 0 bases and J shed 0 bases, with 9 bases lying between them. Germline V gene data show CDR1 as SGHAT and CDR2 as FQNNGV. The CDR3 totals 15 residues. The CDR3 is CASSLERRSSYEQYF. The CDR3 DNA reads TGTGCCAGCAGCTTAGAACGCAGAAGCTCCTACGAGCAGTACTTC.

The CDR3 DNA is TGTGCCACCAGCGGGGGGACAGGGGTGGACGAGCAGTACTTC. Encoded protein: CATSGGTGVDEQYF. The J gene is TRBJ2-7, the V gene TRBV15, with 10 bases fitting TRBD1. V lost 5 bases to trimming and J lost 5 bases; unmatched junction nucleotides: 6. The CDR3 is 14 residues long. Per the germline V gene, CDR1 is LNHNV and CDR2 is YYDKDF (reference sequence). Full variable domain (rest looked up from reference TRBV15 and TRBJ2-7): DAMVIQNPRYQVTQFGKPVTLSCSQTLNHNVMYWYQQKSSQAPKLLFHYYDKDFNNEADTPDNFQSRRPNTSFCFLDIRSPGLGDTAMYLCATSGGTGVDEQYFGPGTRLTVT.

The CDR3 protein is CASSHQTVNSYANTGELFF. The DNA for the CDR3 is TGTGCCAGCAGCCACCAGACAGTAAATTCCTACGCGAACACCGGGGAGCTGTTTTTT. The V call is TRBV7-2, the J call TRBJ2-2, with D perhaps TRBD1 (5 bases). The CDR3 covers 19 residues. Looked up from germline, CDR1 is SGHTA and CDR2 is FQGNSA. V was clipped by 5 bases and J by 0 bases, with 22 bases between them.

The rearrangement links TRBV2 to TRBJ2-7; D not resolved. The V gene's germline CDR1 is SNHLY and CDR2 FYNNEI. The V gene lost 2 bases and the J gene lost 0 bases, with 5 bases spanning the gap. This CDR3 contains 13 residues. CDR3 loop: CASSELDSYEQYF. The CDR3 nucleotides read TGTGCCAGCAGTGAACTAGACTCCTACGAGCAGTACTTC.

This chain joins TRBV9 and TRBJ2-7; 10 bases align to TRBD1. Germline V lookup: CDR1 SGDLS, CDR2 YYNGEE. The CDR3 has 14 residues. V lost 2 bases to trimming and J lost 1 base; unmatched junction nucleotides: 0. The CDR3 nucleotides are TGTGCCAGCAGCGTGGACAGGGGGTCCTACGAGCAGTACTTC. It yields the protein CASSVDRGSYEQYF.

The rearrangement joins TRBV6-1 to TRBJ1-5, with TRBD1 matching over 7 bases. Germline lookup yields CDR1 MNHNS and CDR2 SASEGT. V dropped 4 bases and J dropped 7; count of bases not matched to a gene: 10. The CDR3 extends over 15 amino acids. The CDR3 protein is CASSAQTGSRQPQHF. CDR3 in DNA: TGTGCCAGCAGTGCCCAGACAGGGTCGAGGCAGCCCCAGCATTTT.

This clone appeared a single time. The V and J genes are TRBV21-1 and TRBJ2-5; TRBD1 was called by the table and not checked on the DNA. The DNA end favors TRBJ2-7, so the J call may be wrong. TRBV21-1 is an annotated pseudogene. The CDR3 totals 15 residues. CDR3 in amino acids: CASSKAKGPTYEQYF. The CDR3, as DNA: TGTGCCAGCAGCAAAGCGAAGGGGCCCACCTACGAGCAGTACTTC.

The genes are TRBV5-4 and TRBJ2-2; D uncertain. The CDR3 has 14 residues. Germline lookup yields CDR1 SGHNT and CDR2 YYREEE (reference sequence). V was shortened by 1 base and J by 5 bases, with 9 bases between the two germline ends. The CDR3 protein is CASSLKPQTGELFF. CDR3 nucleotide sequence: TGTGCCAGCAGCTTGAAACCACAGACCGGGGAGCTGTTTTTT.

The chain has TRBV6-5 and TRBJ1-1; D not resolved. Trimming cost V 0 bases and J 4 bases, with 9 bases left between them. Germline CDR1 is MNHEY and CDR2 is SVGAGI. The CDR3 covers 14 residues. The CDR3 spells CASSYSSGSTEAFF. The CDR3, as DNA: TGTGCCAGCAGTTACTCCTCGGGGAGCACTGAAGCTTTCTTT.

CDR3 protein: CASSFGTAGTDTQYF. CDR3 DNA sequence: TGTGCCAGCAGTTTCGGGACAGCCGGCACAGATACGCAGTATTTT. This rearrangement joins TRBV28 to TRBJ2-3; 7 bases are a match to TRBD1. The V gene's germline CDR1 is MDHEN and CDR2 SYDVKM. Trimming removed 3 bases from V and 1 base from J; junction bases left unmatched: 4. The CDR3 contains 15 residues.

This rearrangement joins TRBV7-9 to TRBJ2-7; 7 bases match TRBD1. CDR1 SEHNR and CDR2 FQNEAQ come from the germline V gene (reference sequence). J gave up 3 bases and V 4 bases, and 6 bases lay outside the gene matches. The CDR3 extends over 14 amino acids. As DNA, the CDR3 is TGTGCCAGCAGCTCACCGGGACAGTACTACGAGCAGTACTTC. Protein product: CASSSPGQYYEQYF.

V usage is TRBV27 and J usage is TRBJ1-1; 7 bases align to TRBD1. Germline V lookup: CDR1 MNHEY, CDR2 SMNVEV (reference sequence). The CDR3 consists of 14 residues. The trim removed 5 bases at V and 2 bases at J, leaving 5 bases unmatched. The CDR3: CASSPQGTNTEAFF. As DNA, the CDR3 is TGTGCCAGCAGTCCACAGGGGACAAACACTGAAGCTTTCTTT.